This T cell receptor beta chain was captured in a study of brain T cells in children with intractable seizures. Study-level results: Only CDR3 sequence similarity suggested viral specificity, without known HCMV serostatus. Pre- and post-surgery blood differed in depth, so pre-surgery absences may be undersampling.

Worth noting for this clone: Antigen: not known.

This CDR3 is 14 amino acids long. Deletions cut 3 bases from V and 0 bases from J, with 8 bases between. The germline V gene encodes CDR1 LNHDA and CDR2 SQIVND (reference sequence). TCRdb's table, derived via immunoSEQ multiplex PCR, lists solely in-frame clones and lacks some. The profile shows 70,000 to 90,000 clones, more than 85% of them singletons. This sample comprised peripheral blood, obtained at surgery. The chain combines TRBV19 with TRBJ1-1, with no clear D. This receptor was obtained from a boy younger than two with tuberous sclerosis and intractable seizures. CDR3 region: CASSIRWLNTEAFF. The DNA of the CDR3 is TGTGCCAGTAGTATCAGGTGGTTGAACACTGAAGCTTTCTTT. The full variable domain, in which reference TRBV19 and TRBJ1-1 provide the parts outside the CDR3, is DGGITQSPKYLFRKEGQNVTLSCEQNLNHDAMYWYRQDPGQGLRLIYYSQIVNDFQKGDIAEGYSVSREKKESFPLTVTSAQKNPTAFYLCASSIRWLNTEAFFGQGTRLTVV.